This TCR beta chain was profiled in a study of cytomegalovirus exposure and HLA in healthy donors (dated by TCRdb to about 2017). Study-level background: An earlier analysis of approximately 600 of the donors reported about 250 Gb of sequence data and 117 million unique TCR beta sequences from 150 million to 200 million T cells. A separate validation cohort of 100 to 150 different subjects was used in addition to the 666-subject first cohort. All discovery cohort repertoires had been generated using a single sequencing platform. Because of strong linkage in the cohort, roughly 5 DR-DQ haplotypes were treated as single units for association and clustering. To predict cytomegalovirus infection status, the study brought together high-throughput TCR immunosequencing, statistical association of individual TCRs with disease status, and machine learning. Of the roughly 400 genotyped donors, 75% to 85% were placed in the genetic ancestry cluster associated with self-reported Caucasian donors. The study was designed to test whether signatures of past pathogen exposure could be identified by cataloging public T cell receptors. Roughly 290 gigabases of sequencing data and around 88 million unique TCR sequences made up an early release that covered some 640 HLA-typed donors. Among under 450 genotyped donors of the cohort, an average of around 240,000 unique TCR beta nucleotide sequences were sequenced per donor, roughly 20% of them non-productive. Typing coverage differed by locus: A, B, C, DRB1 and DQB1 were typed in roughly 620-630 donors, DQA1 in 500 to 550, DPA1 in 600 to 610, and DPB1 in around 490. In a later analysis, previously published TCR beta repertoires from fewer than 750 donors were re-analyzed and high-resolution HLA genotyping was added so that TCR occurrence patterns could be studied. An earlier analysis of a few hundred of the donors applied high-throughput TCR beta sequencing to assess whether each TCR beta V gene segment acted as functional or pseudogenic. A later genetic analysis took genome-wide SNP genotypes for about 65% of the roughly 670 donors and used that subset as a discovery cohort. Using immunosequencing, the study profiled T cell repertoires from 500 to 800 subjects and related those repertoires to cytomegalovirus serostatus. Rather than drawing on any new phenotypic data, the later analysis identified candidate immune exposures from TCR beta sequences and the way those sequences occurred across donors. Donor age, sex, ethnicity and CMV serostatus were collected together with the repertoire data. Class I and class II HLA loci were covered by the typing at four-digit resolution. The paper as a whole reports these results and caveats: Broadly in line with IMGT annotations, most TCR beta V segments showed up in productive rearrangements about 87% or about 30% of the time in an earlier analysis of 587 of the donors. According to a later genetic analysis, donors in an Asian-associated ancestry cluster had fewer N-insertions in productive TCRs than the approximately 710-donor mean. Strong co-occurrence of HLA alleles, especially DR and DQ, made assigning TCR associations to individual alleles difficult. Most TCR sequences were seen in very few donors, while some public TCRs were found in many individuals. Correlated functional status among segregating V segments might reflect linkage disequilibrium, but an unknown experimental factor could not be ruled out. According to the authors, the approach could potentially be generalized to other disease states and immunological phenotypes. A later analysis reported that several top co-occurrence clusters appeared linked to parvovirus B19, influenza, CMV and Epstein-Barr virus. A later genetic analysis associated a missense DCLRE1C variant with V-gene and J-gene trimming of TCR beta chains, and an independent cohort replicated the association. In a later analysis, HLA-associated TCR beta chains were found to be more clonally expanded and to have lower generation probabilities than equally common non-associated chains. A total of about 150 TCR beta chains were listed by the study as associated with cytomegalovirus. The only immune exposure information available for the cohort was CMV serostatus. A further reported finding was that TCR beta sequences accurately predicted the HLA-A and HLA-B alleles for most subjects in the first cohort. Over 15 rarely observed V segments, including chromosome 9 orphons, were excluded from the earlier analysis of about 610 of the donors because counts were too low. The presence/absence analyses assumed that sequencing depth was roughly uniform across donors, and that assumption may not be true. The 87-base-pair reads could not distinguish some IMGT-functional V segments, including TRBV6-2 and TRBV6-3, so those segments were excluded. A few of the identified cytomegalovirus-associated TCR beta chains were confirmed in vitro to be specific for cytomegalovirus antigens. This cohort had only TCR beta chains sequenced, and the lack of alpha or paired-chain data limited which features could be detected. The classifier was reported to diagnose cytomegalovirus status with high specificity and sensitivity in both the original and validation cohorts. A cluster of highly shared sequence variants was judged likely to be a technical artifact of the sequencing pipeline. According to a later analysis, most CMV-associated TCR beta chains appeared to be HLA-restricted, and the HLA associations seemed to be driven largely by CMV exposure. In a later analysis, the rate of TCR association differed among HLA loci, with DRB1 alleles having the most associated TCRs and HLA-C alleles having the fewest. Because HLA typing was unavailable for some donors at each locus, only the typed subset was used in association tests. A later analysis associated about 16,000 TCR beta sequences with specific HLA alleles at a false discovery rate of 0.05.

CDR1 and CDR2, per the germline V gene (reference sequence), are MNHEY and SMNVEV. Ends trimmed: V by 5 bases, J by 0 bases; bases unmatched to a gene: 9. The CDR3 starts with the cysteine, ends with the phenylalanine, and has 18 residues. The entry retains the CDR3 DNA only, 54 bases that are in frame from base 1. In total, around 600 healthy bone marrow donors made up the cohort. At the time of sampling, all cohort members were nominally healthy, though unrecorded immune exposures were likely present. The donor was CMV seronegative and belonged to the group of approximately 320 seronegative cohort members. Every donor gave a peripheral blood sample, and the peripheral blood mononuclear cells from that sample were used for TCR beta sequencing. Genomic DNA was extracted from the blood cell samples with the Qiagen DNeasy Blood Extraction Kit. The receptor library was made with the immunoSEQ multiplex PCR assay. The multiplex PCR relied on a mix of 60 forward primers for TCR Vbeta segments and 13 reverse primers for TCR Jbeta segments. A multiplex PCR assay on genomic DNA amplified the CDR3 region of rearranged TCR beta genes. The amplified TCR beta libraries were sequenced on the Illumina HiSeq System as 87-base-pair reads. Turning to the authors' computational methods: Across the 670 or so repertoires, a later analysis counted tens of millions of unique TCR beta chains, roughly 11 million of which were shared by at least two donors. Raw reads were error-corrected and collapsed into unique sequences with a nearest-neighbor algorithm that merged closely related sequences to remove PCR and sequencing errors. CDR3 sequences were aligned to IMGT reference sequences to assign V, D and J gene segments. For a sequence to be retained, a match of at least six nucleotides was required to both a V gene segment and a J gene segment. A rearrangement was called productive if the CDR3 had no stop codons and remained in frame with V and J, and every other rearrangement was called non-productive. Following IMGT convention, CDR3 was defined as the stretch from the second conserved V-encoded cysteine up to the conserved J-encoded phenylalanine. In an earlier analysis of 587 of the donors, sequences lacking an unambiguous match to a single V gene segment were excluded. An earlier analysis of approximately 590 of the donors classified V segments as functional when productive rearrangements were above 56.7% and as segregating when the standard deviation between donors was above 5%. A statistical classification framework was built to diagnose cytomegalovirus status from the catalog of TCR beta chain sequences. In a later analysis, V and J genes were assigned by comparing TCR nucleotide sequences against IMGT/GENE-DB human TR gene sequences. Using the TCRdist pipeline, a later analysis assigned CDR3 sequences along with most-parsimonious VDJ recombination scenarios. A later analysis defined each TCR beta chain by its CDR3 amino acid sequence plus V-gene family, and excluded reads lacking a unique V-gene family. A later analysis removed 450 to 600 highly shared, low-generation-probability nucleotide sequences to deal with suspected cross-contamination and a sequencing artifact. For each public chain, a later analysis derived a clonal expansion index from normalized ranks of inferred template counts within each repertoire. Generation probabilities in a later analysis came from a VDJ recombination model fitted to out-of-frame rearrangements, and those results were checked against IGoR. In a later analysis, TCR-TCR, TCR-HLA and TCR-CMV co-occurrence was scored with hypergeometric tests, and a repertoire-size bias correction was applied to TCR pairs. To estimate false discovery rates, a later analysis permuted the HLA or CMV assignments 20 times. A later analysis grouped co-occurring TCRs with DBSCAN, adding TCRdist sequence similarity when clustering within HLA-allele-positive subsets. For co-occurrence clustering, repertoires with fewer than 30,000 or more than 120,000 public chains were excluded, along with about five repertoires with anomalous nucleotide sharing. TCRdb's version of the immuneACCESS table is confined to in-frame rearrangements and falls short of the full clone set. An unresolved V gene accounts for under half of the shortfall where checked; the remainder is of unknown origin. That table furnishes V, J and clone size, whereas the DNA furnished D and trimming. The sample includes some 170,000 clones, with 81% observed a single time. The ten top clones hold around 2.2% of the sample.

Of note for this clone: Which antigen it targets is not known. No qualities accompany the bases; no much larger clone lies one base away. This CDR3 is also generated by other DNA sequences in the sample.

This chain is built from TRBV27 and TRBJ2-2, with 10 bases aligning to TRBD2. This receptor was obtained from a woman in her 30s in good health and CMV-seronegative. The specimen sequenced was PBMCs. CDR3 sequence: CASSPLAGVPANTGELFF. The DNA sequence is TGTGCCAGCAGTCCCCTAGCGGGGGTACCCGCGAACACCGGGGAGCTGTTTTTT.